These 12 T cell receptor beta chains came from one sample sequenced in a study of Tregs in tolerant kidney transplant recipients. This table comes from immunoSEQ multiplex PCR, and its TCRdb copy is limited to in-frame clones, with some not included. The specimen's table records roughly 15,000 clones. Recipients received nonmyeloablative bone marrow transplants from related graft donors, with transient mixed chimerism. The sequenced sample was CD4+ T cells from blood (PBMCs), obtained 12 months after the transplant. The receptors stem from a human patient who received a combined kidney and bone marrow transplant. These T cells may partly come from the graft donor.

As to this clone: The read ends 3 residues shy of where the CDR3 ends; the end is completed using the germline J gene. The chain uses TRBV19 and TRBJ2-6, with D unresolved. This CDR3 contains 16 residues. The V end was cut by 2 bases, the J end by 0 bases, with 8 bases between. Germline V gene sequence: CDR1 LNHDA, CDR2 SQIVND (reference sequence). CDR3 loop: CASSIYPGSGANVLTF. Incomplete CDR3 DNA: TGTGCCAGTAGTATATACCCCGGCTCTGGGGCCAACGTC. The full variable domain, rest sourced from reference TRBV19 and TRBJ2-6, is DGGITQSPKYLFRKEGQNVTLSCEQNLNHDAMYWYRQDPGQGLRLIYYSQIVNDFQKGDIAEGYSVSREKKESFPLTVTSAQKNPTAFYLCASSIYPGSGANVLTFGAGSRLTVL.

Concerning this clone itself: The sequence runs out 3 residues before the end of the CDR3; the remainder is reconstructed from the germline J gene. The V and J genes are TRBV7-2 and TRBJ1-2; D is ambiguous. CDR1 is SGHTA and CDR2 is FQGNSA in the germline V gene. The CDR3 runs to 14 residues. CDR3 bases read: TGTGCCAGCAGCTTAGCCCAGGCCCCGCAGGGC. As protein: CASSLAQAPQG. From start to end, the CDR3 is CASSLAQAPQGYTF.

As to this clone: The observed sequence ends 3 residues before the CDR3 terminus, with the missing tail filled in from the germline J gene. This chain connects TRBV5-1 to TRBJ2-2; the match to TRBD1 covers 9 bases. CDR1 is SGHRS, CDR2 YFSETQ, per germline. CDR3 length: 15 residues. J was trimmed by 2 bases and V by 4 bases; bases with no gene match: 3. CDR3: CASSPGQGNTGELFF. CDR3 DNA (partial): TGCGCCAGCAGCCCGGGACAGGGTAACACCGGGGAG.

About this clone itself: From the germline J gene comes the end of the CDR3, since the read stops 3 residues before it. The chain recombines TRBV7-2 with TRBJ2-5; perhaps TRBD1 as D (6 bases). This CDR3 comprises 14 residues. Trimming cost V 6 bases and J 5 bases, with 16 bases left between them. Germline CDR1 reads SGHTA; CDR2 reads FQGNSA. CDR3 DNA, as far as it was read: TGTGCCAGCAGTTCGACTACAGGGTTGGAGACC. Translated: CASSSTTGLET. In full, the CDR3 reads CASSSTTGLETQYF. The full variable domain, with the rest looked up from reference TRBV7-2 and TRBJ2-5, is GAGVSQSPSNKVTEKGKDVELRCDPISGHTALYWYRQSLGQGLEFLIYFQGNSAPDKSGLPSDRFSAERTGGSVSTLTIQRTQQEDSAVYLCASSSTTGLETQYFGPGTRLLVL.

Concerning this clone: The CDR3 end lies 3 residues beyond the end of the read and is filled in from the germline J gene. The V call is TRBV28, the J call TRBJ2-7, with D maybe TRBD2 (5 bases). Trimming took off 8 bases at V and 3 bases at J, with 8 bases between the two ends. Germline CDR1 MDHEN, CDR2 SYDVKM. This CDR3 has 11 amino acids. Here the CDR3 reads CASCTSYEQYF. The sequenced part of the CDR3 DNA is TGTGCCAGCTGTACTAGCTACGAG.

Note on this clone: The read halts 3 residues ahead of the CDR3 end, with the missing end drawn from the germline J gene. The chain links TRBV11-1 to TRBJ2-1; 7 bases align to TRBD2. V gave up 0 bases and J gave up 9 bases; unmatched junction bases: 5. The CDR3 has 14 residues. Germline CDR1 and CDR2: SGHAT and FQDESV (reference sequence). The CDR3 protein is CASSLARLAGEQFF. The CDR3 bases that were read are TGTGCCAGCAGCTTAGCGAGACTAGCCGGTGAG.

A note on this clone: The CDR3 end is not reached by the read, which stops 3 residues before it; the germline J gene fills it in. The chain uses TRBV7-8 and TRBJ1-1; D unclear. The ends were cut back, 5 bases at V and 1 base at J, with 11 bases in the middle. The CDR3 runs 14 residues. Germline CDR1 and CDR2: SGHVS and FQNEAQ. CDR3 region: CASSPLIRNTEAFF. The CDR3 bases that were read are TGTGCCAGCAGCCCCCTTATTCGGAACACTGAA.

CDR3 DNA (partial): TGTGCCAGTAGCCTCGGGACACCCTCCTACGAG. Translating gives CASSLGTPSYE. The entire CDR3 protein is CASSLGTPSYEQYF. The chain is built from TRBV19 and TRBJ2-7; D may be TRBD1 (6 bases). The read ends 3 residues shy of where the CDR3 ends; the end is completed using the germline J gene. Deletions cut 6 bases from V and 0 bases from J, with 12 bases between. CDR3 length equals 14 residues. CDR1 is LNHDA, CDR2 SQIVND, per germline (reference sequence).

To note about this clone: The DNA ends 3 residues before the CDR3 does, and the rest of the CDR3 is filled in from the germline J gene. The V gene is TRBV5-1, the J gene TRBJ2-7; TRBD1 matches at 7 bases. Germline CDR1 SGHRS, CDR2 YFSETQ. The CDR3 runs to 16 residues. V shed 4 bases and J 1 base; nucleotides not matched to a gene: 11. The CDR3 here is CASSPNPGQQSYEQYF. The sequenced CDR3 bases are TGCGCCAGCAGCCCAAACCCGGGACAGCAATCCTACGAG.

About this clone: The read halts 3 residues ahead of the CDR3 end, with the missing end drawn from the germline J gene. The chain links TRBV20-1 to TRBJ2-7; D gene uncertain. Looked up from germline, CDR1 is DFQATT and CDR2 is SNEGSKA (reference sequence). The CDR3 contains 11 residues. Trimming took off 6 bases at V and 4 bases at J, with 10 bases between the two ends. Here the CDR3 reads CSADWRYEQYF. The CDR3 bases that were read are TGCAGTGCGGATTGGCGGTACGAG.

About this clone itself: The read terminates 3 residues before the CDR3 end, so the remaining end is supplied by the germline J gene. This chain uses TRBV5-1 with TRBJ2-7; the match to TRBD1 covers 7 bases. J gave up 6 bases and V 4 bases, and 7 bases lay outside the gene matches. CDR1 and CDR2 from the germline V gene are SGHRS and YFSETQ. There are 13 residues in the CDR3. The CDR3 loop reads CASSNPDRAEQYF. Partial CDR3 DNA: TGCGCCAGCAGCAACCCAGACAGGGCCGAG. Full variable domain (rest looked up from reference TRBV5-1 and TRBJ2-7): KAGVTQTPRYLIKTRGQQVTLSCSPISGHRSVSWYQQTPGQGLQFLFEYFSETQRNKGNFPGRFSGRQFSNSRSEMNVSTLELGDSALYLCASSNPDRAEQYFGPGTRLTVT.

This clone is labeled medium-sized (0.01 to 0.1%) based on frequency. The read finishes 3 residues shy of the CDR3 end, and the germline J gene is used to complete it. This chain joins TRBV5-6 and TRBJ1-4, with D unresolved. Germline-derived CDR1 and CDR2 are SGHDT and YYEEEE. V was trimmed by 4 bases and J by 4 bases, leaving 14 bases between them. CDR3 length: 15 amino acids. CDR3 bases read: TGTGCCAGCAGCCGCATGAGGCCGGGTAATGAAAAA. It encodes CASSRMRPGNEK. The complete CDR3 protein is CASSRMRPGNEKLFF.